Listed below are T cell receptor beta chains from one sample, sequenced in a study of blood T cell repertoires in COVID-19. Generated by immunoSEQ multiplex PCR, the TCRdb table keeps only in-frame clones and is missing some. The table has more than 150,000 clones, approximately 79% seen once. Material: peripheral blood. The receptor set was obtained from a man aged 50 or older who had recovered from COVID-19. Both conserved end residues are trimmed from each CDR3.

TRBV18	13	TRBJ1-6	ASSPETGQGSPLH
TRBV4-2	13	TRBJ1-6	ASGGQGRYNSPLH
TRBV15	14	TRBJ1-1	ATSPSQGQMGTEAF
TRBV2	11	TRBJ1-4	ASILFPNEKLF
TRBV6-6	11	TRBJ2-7	ASDSTNDYEQY
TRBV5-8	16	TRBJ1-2	ASSLSGAGNRRGRGYT
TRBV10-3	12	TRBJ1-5	AISAGIHDQPQH
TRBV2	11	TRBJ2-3	ASSEGGQGPRY
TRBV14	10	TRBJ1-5	ASSQDGRPQH
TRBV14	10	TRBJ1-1	ASSQAGFYAF
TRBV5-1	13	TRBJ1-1	ASSLEGARNTEAF
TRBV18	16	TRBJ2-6	ASSLTTAGDSGANVLT
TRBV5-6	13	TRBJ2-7	ASSLVPSGRGEQY
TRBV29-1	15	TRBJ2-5	SGSMTGGRGGRETQY
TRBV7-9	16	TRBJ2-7	ASRDTSGRAKASYEQY
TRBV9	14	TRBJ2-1	ASSVGLAGVSDEQF
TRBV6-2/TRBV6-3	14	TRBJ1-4	ASSSTGTDTNEKLF
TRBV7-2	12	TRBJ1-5	ASSLQDSNQPQH
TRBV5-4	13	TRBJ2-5	ASSLATMGRETQY
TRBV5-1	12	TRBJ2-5	ASSYTGDQETQY
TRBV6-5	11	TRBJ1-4	ASSYSNRKKLF
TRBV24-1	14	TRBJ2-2	ATSSSGEQNTGELF
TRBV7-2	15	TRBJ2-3	ASSLSPPGQGTDTQY
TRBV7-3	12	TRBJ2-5	ASSLVGGVETQY
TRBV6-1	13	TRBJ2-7	ASSEAEDRGREQY
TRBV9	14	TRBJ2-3	ASSASGRVSTDTQY
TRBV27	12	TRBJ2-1	ASSSLGLAREQF
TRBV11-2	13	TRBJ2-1	ASSFYGSSYNEQF
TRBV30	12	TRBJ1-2	AWIPRDTLRGYT
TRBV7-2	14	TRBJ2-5	ASSPQPLAGQETQY
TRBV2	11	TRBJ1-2	ASKRGSEYGYT
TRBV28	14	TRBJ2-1	ASRPLERNSYNEQF
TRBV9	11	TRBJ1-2	ASSVRGGDGYT
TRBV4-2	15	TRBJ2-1	ASSQELLAGGFNEQF
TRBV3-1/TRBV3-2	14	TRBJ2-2	ASSQGRAGRTGELF
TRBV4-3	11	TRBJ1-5	ASSQSSNQPQH
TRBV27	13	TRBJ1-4	ATHGQVATNEKLF
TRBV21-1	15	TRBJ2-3	ASPLLSLAVSTDTQY
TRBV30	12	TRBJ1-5	AWSVNYITQPQH
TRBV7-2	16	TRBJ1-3	ASSLNPPQLQGENTIY
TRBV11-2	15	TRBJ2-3	ASSLGWTSGSSDTQY
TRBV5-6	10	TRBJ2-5	ASSLNRGSQY
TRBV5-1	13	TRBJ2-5	ASSLDLVPRETQY
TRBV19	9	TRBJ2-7	ASGTIYEQY
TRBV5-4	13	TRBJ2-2	ASSLVASGAGELF
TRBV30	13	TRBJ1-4	AWSHGGGPVEKLF
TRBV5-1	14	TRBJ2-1	ASSNVGSGPYNEQF
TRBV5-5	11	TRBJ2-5	ASSYSYQETQY
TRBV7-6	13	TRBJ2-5	ASSIRTGIRETQY
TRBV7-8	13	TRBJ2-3	ASSFLSGFGDTQY
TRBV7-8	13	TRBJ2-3	ASSPASGSTDTQY
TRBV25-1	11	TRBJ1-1	ASIPPTGTEAF
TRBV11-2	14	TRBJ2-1	ASSFYSGRRVNEQF
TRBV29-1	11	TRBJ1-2	SVIAGRLYGYT
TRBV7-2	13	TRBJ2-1	ASSPSGVTYNEQF
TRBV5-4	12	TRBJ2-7	ASSLVRDSYEQY
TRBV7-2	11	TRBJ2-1	ASGQGAGNEQF